This TCR beta chain was obtained from a study of blood T cell repertoires in COVID-19. Points on this clone: One end of the junction fails to match germline, which may point to a read error.

Authors' analysis steps: Amplification with reference gene primers provided the estimates of nucleated cell counts. Only in-frame clones appear in the TCRdb table, and some are missing; sequencing was by immunoSEQ multiplex PCR. Clone size and the V and J calls come from that table; the DNA yielded D and trimming. The table shows roughly 97,000 clones, with more than 75% occurring only once. This CDR3 spans 12 amino acids. CDR1 and CDR2 from the germline V gene are LNHDA and SQIVND (reference sequence). Sequenced input: peripheral blood. The chain couples TRBV19 to TRBJ2-5, with 7 nucleotides matching TRBD1. The receptor was isolated from a man aged 50 to 60 with acute or convalescent COVID-19. The CDR3 region has the DNA TGTGCCAGTAGTACCATCGGGGACAGACCAAACTTC. The encoded protein is CASSTIGDRPNF.